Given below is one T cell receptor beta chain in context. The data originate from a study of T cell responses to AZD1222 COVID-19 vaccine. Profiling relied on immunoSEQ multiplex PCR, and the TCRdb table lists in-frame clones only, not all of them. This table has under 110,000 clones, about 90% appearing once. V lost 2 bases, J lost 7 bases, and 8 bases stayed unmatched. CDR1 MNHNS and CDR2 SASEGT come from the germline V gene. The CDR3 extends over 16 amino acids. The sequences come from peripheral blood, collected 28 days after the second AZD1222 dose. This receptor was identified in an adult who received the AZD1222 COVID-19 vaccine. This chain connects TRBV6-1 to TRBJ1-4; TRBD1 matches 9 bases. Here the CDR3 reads CASSEYMGTGSEKLFF. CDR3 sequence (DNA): TGTGCCAGCAGTGAATATATGGGGACAGGGAGTGAAAAACTGTTTTTT.